Below, 21 T cell receptor beta chains from the same sample are listed, as sequenced in a study of cytomegalovirus exposure and HLA in healthy donors. With 60 Vbeta and 13 Jbeta primers, the PCR was carried out. Repertoires were generated with immunoSEQ multiplex PCR, while TCRdb's copy carries only in-frame clones and drops some. In the table there are approximately 180,000 clones, about four fifths of which are singletons. Sequenced material: PBMCs. Source of these receptors: a male donor in good health and CMV-seronegative.

The chain has TRBV4-1 and TRBJ1-5, with TRBD1 matching 8 bases. Germline V gene data show CDR1 as MGHRA and CDR2 as YSYEKL. V dropped 3 bases and J dropped 5; count of bases not matched to a gene: 6. The CDR3 runs to 15 residues. The CDR3: CASSQGIQGDQPQHF. As DNA, the CDR3 is TGCGCCAGCAGCCAGGGTATACAGGGGGATCAGCCCCAGCATTTT.

The V gene is TRBV19, the J gene TRBJ1-2; no firm D call. The CDR3 has 15 amino acids. V lost 6 bases to trimming and J lost 2 bases, with 16 bases between them. Germline CDR1 LNHDA, CDR2 SQIVND (reference sequence). The CDR3 bases are TGTGCCAGTAGCCCTCGGCCGAAGCGGAACTATGGCTACACCTTC. Amino acid sequence: CASSPRPKRNYGYTF. Together with reference TRBV19 and TRBJ1-2, the CDR3 gives the full variable domain: DGGITQSPKYLFRKEGQNVTLSCEQNLNHDAMYWYRQDPGQGLRLIYYSQIVNDFQKGDIAEGYSVSREKKESFPLTVTSAQKNPTAFYLCASSPRPKRNYGYTFGSGTRLTVV.

CDR3 in amino acids: CASSQGARQPQHF. For the CDR3, the DNA is TGTGCCAGTTCGCAGGGGGCGCGTCAGCCCCAGCATTTT. The chain is built from TRBV7-3 and TRBJ1-5, with 8 bases lining up with TRBD1. Unmatched junction bases numbered 7, after V lost 9 bases and J lost 6 bases. Germline V gene lookup returns CDR1 SGHTA and CDR2 FQGTGA. The CDR3 totals 13 residues.

The chain is built from TRBV11-3 and TRBJ2-3; TRBD2 matches at 8 bases. J was trimmed by 0 bases and V by 0 bases; bases with no gene match: 2. CDR1 SGHNT and CDR2 YENEEA come from the germline V gene. This CDR3 has 16 residues. The CDR3 is CASSLDSGASTDTQYF. The CDR3 DNA sequence: TGTGCCAGCAGCTTAGATAGCGGGGCTAGCACAGATACGCAGTATTTT.

The genes are TRBV29-1 and TRBJ1-5, with 12 positions matching TRBD1. The CDR3 consists of 15 residues. Germline assignment: CDR1 SQVTM and CDR2 ANQGSEA. The V gene end was trimmed by 7 bases and the J gene end by 7 bases; junction bases not matched to a gene: 11. The CDR3 DNA is TGCAGCGCCCTGGGGGGGACAGGGGGCGGACAGCCCCAGCATTTT. Its translation is CSALGGTGGGQPQHF.

This chain links TRBV5-6 with TRBJ2-4; 13 nucleotides line up with TRBD2. Germline V gives CDR1 SGHDT, CDR2 YYEEEE. Trimming cost V 3 bases and J 8 bases; bases outside gene matches: 11. The CDR3 loop spans 17 amino acids. The CDR3 DNA follows: TGTGCCAGCAGCTCCCACCTACTAGCGGGGGGGCGGGACATTCAGTACTTC. This sequence encodes CASSSHLLAGGRDIQYF.

The chain combines TRBV29-1 with TRBJ1-2, with 7 positions matching TRBD1. The CDR3 spans 14 residues. Per germline, CDR1 SQVTM and CDR2 ANQGSEA. V shed 6 bases, J shed 6 bases, and the junction held 13 bases outside the gene matches. CDR3 DNA sequence: TGCAGCGTCCAAACGACAGGGTTGCTAGATGGCTACACCTTC. Amino acid sequence: CSVQTTGLLDGYTF. The complete variable domain, with remaining parts taken from reference TRBV29-1 and TRBJ1-2, reads SAVISQKPSRDICQRGTSLTIQCQVDSQVTMMFWYRQQPGQSLTLIATANQGSEATYESGFVIDKFPISRPNLTFSTLTVSNMSPEDSSIYLCSVQTTGLLDGYTFGSGTRLTVV.

The chain recombines TRBV6-4 with TRBJ1-5; D remains ambiguous. Germline V gene sequence: CDR1 MRHNA, CDR2 SNTAGT. The V and J ends lost 4 bases and 0 bases respectively, with 10 bases between them. The CDR3 sequence is 15 residues long. CDR3 nucleotides: TGTGCCAGCAGTGCTTACCACTCTAGCAATCAGCCCCAGCATTTT. This gives the protein CASSAYHSSNQPQHF.

The V call is TRBV18, the J call TRBJ1-1; 7 positions match TRBD1. CDR3 length: 14 amino acids. V dropped 6 bases and J dropped 1; count of bases not matched to a gene: 5. The germline V gene encodes CDR1 KGHSH and CDR2 LQKENI. CDR3: CASSSGTENTEAFF. The CDR3 region has the DNA TGTGCCAGCTCCTCCGGGACAGAGAACACTGAAGCTTTCTTT.

In this sample, this clone turned up a few times. The rearrangement links TRBV30 to TRBJ2-5; D remains unclear. Trimming removed 4 bases at V and 5 bases at J, with 8 bases between. This CDR3 region has 11 residues. Germline CDR1 is GTSNPN and CDR2 is SVGIG (reference sequence). The CDR3 bases are TGTGCCTGGACCCCTCGGGAGACCCAGTACTTC. Its translation: CAWTPRETQYF.

The CDR3 bases are TGTGCCAGCAGCTTAGCCGGGAAATGGACTTTAAATGAAAAACTGTTTTTT. Its protein is CASSLAGKWTLNEKLFF. This chain connects TRBV7-9 to TRBJ1-4, with D hard to call. The germline gives CDR1 SEHNR, CDR2 FQNEAQ (reference sequence). This CDR3 spans 17 amino acids. Trimming removed 0 bases from V and 5 bases from J, with 16 bases in between.

The rearrangement joins TRBV5-1 to TRBJ1-2; weak D call: TRBD1 (5 bases). Germline CDR1 SGHRS, CDR2 YFSETQ. The CDR3 extends over 14 amino acids. The ends were cut back, 0 bases at V and 6 bases at J, with 12 bases in the middle. The CDR3, as DNA: TGCGCCAGCAGCTTGGTGGCAGGGTCTGATGGCTACACCTTC. Amino acids: CASSLVAGSDGYTF.

The chain recombines TRBV27 with TRBJ1-1; the D gene is possibly TRBD1 (6 bases). Trimming took off 5 bases at V and 1 base at J, with 11 bases between the two ends. Germline CDR1 MNHEY, CDR2 SMNVEV (reference sequence). The CDR3 loop spans 14 amino acids. CDR3 protein: CASSLQGGNTEAFF. In DNA, the CDR3 is TGTGCCAGCAGTCTACAGGGCGGGAACACTGAAGCTTTCTTT.

The chain employs TRBV6-5 and TRBJ1-2; the D gene is possibly TRBD1 (6 bases). Per the germline V gene, CDR1 is MNHEY and CDR2 is SVGAGI. Trimming cost V 2 bases and J 0 bases, with 13 bases left between them. There are 16 residues in the CDR3. This CDR3 reads CASSYAGQSTNYGYTF. In DNA, the CDR3 is TGTGCCAGCAGTTACGCCGGACAGTCTACTAACTATGGCTACACCTTC.

This clone was counted once. The rearrangement links TRBV28 to TRBJ2-5; D perhaps matches TRBD2 (6 bases). The germline gives CDR1 MDHEN, CDR2 SYDVKM. This CDR3 spans 14 amino acids. Between the trimmed V and J ends, which lost 5 bases and 5 bases, there was a span of 15 bases. The CDR3 loop reads CASSTYGSQETQYF. The CDR3 nucleotides read TGTGCCAGCAGTACCTACGGGAGTCAGGAGACCCAGTACTTC. Complete variable domain (other parts from reference TRBV28 and TRBJ2-5): DVKVTQSSRYLVKRTGEKVFLECVQDMDHENMFWYRQDPGLGLRLIYFSYDVKMKEKGDIPEGYSVSREKKERFSLILESASTNQTSMYLCASSTYGSQETQYFGPGTRLLVL.

V gene TRBV28 combines with J gene TRBJ2-7; 7 bases map to TRBD2. The CDR3 is 13 residues long. Germline V CDR1 and CDR2: MDHEN, SYDVKM. Losses at the gene ends were 2 bases for V and 3 bases for J; bases not matched to a gene: 1. The CDR3 loop reads CASSLTGGYEQYF. The CDR3 region has the DNA TGTGCCAGCAGTTTAACGGGAGGCTACGAGCAGTACTTC.

The rearrangement links TRBV19 to TRBJ1-1, with no clear D. Germline V gene lookup returns CDR1 LNHDA and CDR2 SQIVND (reference sequence). The CDR3 is 16 amino acids. Trimming cost V 5 bases and J 4 bases, with 20 bases left between them. CDR3 coding DNA: TGTGCCAGTAGTCCGGGGAGCCGGACCAGATCCACTGAAGCTTTCTTT. This sequence encodes CASSPGSRTRSTEAFF.

The rearrangement links TRBV9 to TRBJ1-2, with TRBD1 as a possible D gene (6 bases). V lost 5 bases and J lost 7, with 18 bases in between. CDR1 and CDR2 (germline): SGDLS, YYNGEE. The CDR3 is 14 residues long. This chain's CDR3 is CASRPGVLRFGYTF. CDR3 DNA sequence: TGTGCCAGCAGGCCAGGGGTCTTGCGCTTTGGCTACACCTTC.

This chain links TRBV7-2 with TRBJ1-2; no firm D call. Germline V gene lookup returns CDR1 SGHTA and CDR2 FQGNSA. V dropped 0 bases and J dropped 2 bases, with 10 bases sitting between them. The CDR3 totals 15 residues. The CDR3 loop reads CASSLASRENYGYTF. The CDR3 coding sequence is TGTGCCAGCAGCTTAGCGAGTCGGGAGAACTATGGCTACACCTTC.

The chain links TRBV7-6 to TRBJ2-1, with D tentatively TRBD2 (5 bases). This CDR3 has 15 amino acids. The V end lost 3 bases, the J end lost 0 bases, and 9 bases lay between the germline ends. Germline V CDR1 and CDR2: SGHVS, FNYEAQ. Here the CDR3 DNA reads TGTGCCAGCAGCTTTCGACGGGACTCCTACAATGAGCAGTTCTTC. It translates to CASSFRRDSYNEQFF. The full variable domain, with the rest looked up from reference TRBV7-6 and TRBJ2-1, is GAGVSQSPRYKVTKRGQDVALRCDPISGHVSLYWYRQALGQGPEFLTYFNYEAQQDKSGLPNDRFSAERPEGSISTLTIQRTEQRDSAMYRCASSFRRDSYNEQFFGPGTRLTVL.

As regards this clone: Compared with germline, one end of the junction differs, possibly owing to a read error. This chain links TRBV14 with TRBJ1-2, with 7 positions matching TRBD1. The germline V gene has CDR1 SGHDN and CDR2 FVKESK. The CDR3 sequence is 19 residues long. The CDR3: CASSQDGTAFLIDRNGCTF. As DNA, the CDR3 is TGTGCCAGCAGCCAAGACGGGACAGCTTTCCTGATTGACCGAAATGGCTGCACCTTC.